Shown below are 11 T cell receptor beta chains from a single sample sequenced in a study of Graves' ophthalmopathy and Graves' hyperthyroidism. As the template, RNA transcripts were used to amplify TCR beta CDR3 regions. A first-round RT-PCR used HTBI primers, followed by a second-round multiplex PCR. TCRdb re-called the multiplex PCR reads with MiXCR, one entry per CDR3 protein. The sample includes some 520,000 distinct CDR3 sequences, around 14% of them seen just once. Sequenced sample: blood. These receptors all come from a woman under 40 with Graves' ophthalmopathy.

This sequence joins TRBV12-3 or TRBV12-4 and TRBJ2-7, with a tentative D call TRBD1 (5 bases). V lost 7 bases and J 4 bases, leaving 20 bases between the germline ends. The CDR3 spans 15 residues. This CDR3 is CASTSFNQGNYEQYF. DNA for the CDR3: TGTGCCAGCACCTCATTTAATCAGGGAAATTACGAGCAGTACTTC.

This clonotype was detected only a few times. This sequence joins TRBV7-8 and TRBJ1-3, with TRBD1 identical over 9 bases. Per the germline V gene, CDR1 is SGHVS and CDR2 is FQNEAQ. Unmatched junction bases numbered 7, after V lost 5 bases and J lost 2 bases. The CDR3 totals 16 residues. DNA of the CDR3: TGTGCCAGCAGCGGTAGGGGACAGGGCGCTGGAAACACCATATATTTT. Its protein product is CASSGRGQGAGNTIYF.

This clonotype occurred many times. The chain combines TRBV30 with TRBJ1-1; 10 nucleotides agree with TRBD1. Germline assignment: CDR1 GTSNPN and CDR2 SVGIG (reference sequence). The CDR3 totals 16 residues. The V and J ends lost 2 bases and 6 bases, in that order; junction bases with no gene match: 12. In DNA form, the CDR3 reads TGTGCCTGGAGTAACACAGGACAGGGGGTGTTGTCTGAAGCTTTCTTT. Its translation is CAWSNTGQGVLSEAFF.

In its sample, this clonotype was seen many times. The chain combines TRBV2 with TRBJ2-7; D is unresolved. Germline V gene lookup returns CDR1 SNHLY and CDR2 FYNNEI. This CDR3 region has 14 residues. The V gene lost 6 bases and the J gene lost 3 bases, with 15 bases spanning the gap. CDR3 loop: CASSSPLHSYEQYF. The DNA of the CDR3 is TGTGCCAGCAGCTCCCCGTTACACAGCTACGAGCAGTACTTC.

This clonotype was seen more than once but under ten times. The chain couples TRBV24-1 to TRBJ2-1; 12 positions agree with TRBD2. Per germline, CDR1 KGHDR and CDR2 SFDVKD. Trimming cost V 0 bases and J 4 bases; bases outside gene matches: 3. This CDR3 is built from 17 residues. CDR3 amino acids: CATSDLGLAGQYNEQFF. DNA for the CDR3: TGTGCCACCAGTGATTTGGGACTAGCGGGACAGTACAATGAGCAGTTCTTC.

This clonotype was picked up many times. The V call is TRBV20-1, the J call TRBJ1-5, with TRBD1 matching 7 bases. Per germline, CDR1 DFQATT and CDR2 SNEGSKA (reference sequence). The CDR3 has 12 residues. After removal of 4 bases from V and 7 bases from J, the junction contained 4 bases not matched to a gene. The CDR3 sequence is CSATGGGQPQHF. The CDR3 DNA follows: TGCAGTGCTACAGGGGGAGGGCAGCCCCAGCATTTT.

CDR3 DNA sequence: TGTGCCACCAGTGATATAGCGGGACGTGGGCAGTACTTC. Encoded protein: CATSDIAGRGQYF. The gene calls are TRBV24-1 and TRBJ2-7, with 8 nucleotides matching TRBD2. CDR3 length: 13 amino acids. Germline V gives CDR1 KGHDR, CDR2 SFDVKD. J was trimmed by 9 bases and V by 3 bases; bases with no gene match: 6.

This clonotype was counted many times. This sequence joins TRBV6-1 and TRBJ1-2; tentatively, D is TRBD1 (5 bases). The CDR3 covers 14 residues. From germline, CDR1 is MNHNS and CDR2 SASEGT. The germline V and J ends were trimmed by 5 bases and 8 bases, with 18 bases remaining between them. The CDR3 protein is CASSPPWDWRGYTF. In nucleotides, the CDR3 is TGTGCCAGCAGTCCTCCTTGGGACTGGCGCGGCTACACCTTC.

This clonotype was recorded at least ten times. This chain's CDR3 is CASSSRGRKGTGELFF. The CDR3 nucleotides are TGTGCCAGCAGTTCGAGGGGCAGGAAGGGCACCGGGGAGCTGTTTTTT. This chain uses TRBV6-5 with TRBJ2-2; tentatively, D is TRBD1 or TRBD2 (5 bases each). Trimming shortened V by 4 bases and J by 4 bases, and 16 bases separated the two germline ends. The CDR3 is 16 amino acids. The germline gives CDR1 MNHEY, CDR2 SVGAGI.

This clonotype was counted a few times. The J gene is TRBJ2-7, the V gene TRBV5-6; TRBD2 matches 7 bases. The CDR3 has 19 amino acids. In germline, CDR1 is SGHDT, CDR2 YYEEEE. J gave up 7 bases and V 4 bases, and 26 bases lay outside the gene matches. The CDR3 DNA follows: TGTGCCAGCAGCACCTGGACCAGGGCAACCGGGACTACGCCTGGGGAGCAGTACTTC. It encodes CASSTWTRATGTTPGEQYF. The variable domain in full, with the rest retrieved from reference TRBV5-6 and TRBJ2-7, is DAGVTQSPTHLIKTRGQQVTLRCSPKSGHDTVSWYQQALGQGPQFIFQYYEEEERQRGNFPDRFSGHQFPNYSSELNVNALLLGDSALYLCASSTWTRATGTTPGEQYFGPGTRLTVT.

The table lists this clonotype with a few counts. The V gene is TRBV28, the J gene TRBJ2-7; D may be TRBD1 (6 bases). The CDR3 is 15 residues long. The germline CDR1 and CDR2 sequences are MDHEN and SYDVKM. Trimming removed 5 bases from V and 0 bases from J, with 14 bases in between. The CDR3 region has the DNA TGTGCCAGCAGTACCGGGACACCCAACTCCTACGAGCAGTACTTC. As protein: CASSTGTPNSYEQYF.